This T cell receptor (beta chain) is from a study of T cell repertoires in cytomegalovirus infection. Points on this clonotype: The antigen is not known.

Per the germline V gene, CDR1 is SGHTA and CDR2 is FQGNSA. The ends were cut back, 4 bases at V and 5 bases at J, with 10 bases in the middle. There are 13 residues in the CDR3. MiXCR, applied by TCRdb to the reads, yields one record per CDR3 protein. The data contain about 350,000 distinct CDR3 sequences, about 32% of them singletons. This material consisted of cultured PBMCs, taken from culture after CMV antigen stimulation. The origin of this receptor is a human donor in good health (CMV status not recorded). Some clones in this sample may be carry-over from other donors' samples. This rearrangement joins TRBV7-2 to TRBJ2-3, with D perhaps TRBD1 (6 bases). The chain's CDR3 is CASSSPGEDTQYF. The CDR3 DNA follows: TGTGCCAGCAGCTCCCCAGGGGAAGATACGCAGTATTTT.